The sequence of this T cell receptor (beta chain) was determined in a study of T cell responses to AZD1222 COVID-19 vaccine. Study conclusions and caveats: Baseline serostatus was positive in only a handful of AZD1222 recipients. Variant regions that are unmutated are reportedly the target of nearly half of spike-specific TCRs. Donor demographics were predominantly white British with a female majority; clonal diversity may be underestimated. Without day 14 samples, only post-peak T cell repertoires were studied.

Comment on this clone: The target antigen is unknown.

Assay used: immunoSEQ multiplex PCR; TCRdb lists only in-frame clones, some missing. The sample has 100,000 to 150,000 clones, 85% to 90% seen once. The junction had 5 bases not matched to a gene; V was cut back by 6 bases and J by 0 bases. The CDR3 totals 16 residues. Germline assignment: CDR1 KGHSH and CDR2 LQKENI. This material consisted of peripheral blood, taken on day 0 of AZD1222 vaccination. This clonotype was sampled from an adult in good health. The chain is built from TRBV18 and TRBJ1-4; 9 nucleotides align to TRBD1. The CDR3: CASSLGQGATNEKLFF. The CDR3 DNA reads TGTGCCAGCTCCCTGGGACAGGGCGCAACTAATGAAAAACTGTTTTTT.